A single sample gave rise to the 27 T cell receptor beta chains below, sequenced in a study of blood T cells in healthy people across ages. Combining a sample-barcoded 5' primer with a J-beta primer mix, a second PCR ran for about 6 to 11 cycles. TCRdb ran MiXCR on the 5' RACE reads and lists one entry per CDR3 protein. The sample contains about 1.4 million distinct CDR3 sequences, approximately 59% of which appear only once. The sequenced sample was blood. The source of these receptors is a man aged 18-30 years in good health.

This rearrangement joins TRBV7-2 to TRBJ2-7; D is ambiguous. In germline, CDR1 is SGHTA, CDR2 FQGNSA. This CDR3 region has 14 residues. V dropped 6 bases and J dropped 1 base, with 13 bases sitting between them. Written as DNA, the CDR3 is TGTGCCAGCAGGTCCCGTTCAGAATCCTACGAGCAGTACTTC. Encoded protein: CASRSRSESYEQYF.

This sequence joins TRBV29-1 and TRBJ2-2; TRBD2 matches 9 bases. In germline, CDR1 is SQVTM, CDR2 ANQGSEA. Trimming took 7 bases from V and 3 from J; bases not matched to a gene: 6. The length of the CDR3 is 14 residues. The CDR3 DNA follows: TGCAGCGGGCGTAGCGGGAGAGACACCGGGGAGCTGTTTTTT. It codes for CSGRSGRDTGELFF.

This clonotype was counted at least ten times. The rearrangement joins TRBV27 to TRBJ2-3, with D possibly TRBD2 on 7 matching bases. Germline V CDR1 and CDR2: MNHEY, SMNVEV (reference sequence). Trimming left V 8 bases short and J 6 bases short, with 18 bases between. CDR3 length: 14 amino acids. The CDR3 coding sequence is TGTGCCAGCGGGGGGGTACAGGGTTCGGATACGCAGTATTTT. It translates to CASGGVQGSDTQYF.

The chain is built from TRBV6-5 and TRBJ1-2; no clear D. The germline V gene has CDR1 MNHEY and CDR2 SVGAGI. Trimming took 6 bases from V and 8 from J, leaving 16 bases between them. The CDR3 runs 13 residues. DNA for the CDR3: TGTGCCAGCAGCCTCGGTCCCGTAGGAGGCTACACCTTC. This encodes CASSLGPVGGYTF.

The chain links TRBV29-1 to TRBJ2-3; a weak D match, TRBD1 (6 bases). Trimming shortened V by 4 bases and J by 0 bases, and 11 bases separated the two germline ends. Germline CDR1 reads SQVTM; CDR2 reads ANQGSEA. This CDR3 comprises 14 residues. For the CDR3, the DNA is TGCAGCGTTGTGGTCCAGGGGAGCACAGATACGCAGTATTTT. Its translation: CSVVVQGSTDTQYF.

The chain joins TRBV12-3 or TRBV12-4 to TRBJ1-2; D not resolved. V gave up 5 bases and J gave up 8 bases, with 18 bases separating them. This CDR3 comprises 14 residues. This CDR3 is CASSLTIPHSGYTF. DNA for the CDR3: TGTGCCAGCAGTCTAACTATACCGCACTCCGGCTACACCTTC.

This clonotype appeared many times. The gene calls are TRBV7-9 and TRBJ2-7; D uncertain. Per germline, CDR1 SEHNR and CDR2 FQNEAQ (reference sequence). Deletions cut 6 bases from V and 2 bases from J, with 5 bases between. The CDR3 has 11 amino acids. The CDR3 protein is CASSNTYEQYF. CDR3 nucleotides: TGTGCCAGCAGTAACACCTACGAGCAGTACTTC. The full variable domain, with the rest looked up from reference TRBV7-9 and TRBJ2-7, is DTGVSQNPRHKITKRGQNVTFRCDPISEHNRLYWYRQTLGQGPEFLTYFQNEAQLEKSRLLSDRFSAERPKGSFSTLEIQRTEQGDSAMYLCASSNTYEQYFGPGTRLTVT.

CDR3 amino acids: CASSHRTSGNTGELFF. The CDR3 DNA reads as TGTGCCAGCAGCCATAGGACTAGCGGGAACACCGGGGAGCTGTTTTTT. The chain employs TRBV3-1 and TRBJ2-2; TRBD2 matches at 10 bases. The CDR3 length is 16 residues. CDR1 and CDR2 (germline): LGHDT, YNNKEL (reference sequence). V dropped 3 bases and J dropped 1; count of bases not matched to a gene: 2. The full variable domain, rest sourced from reference TRBV3-1 and TRBJ2-2, is DTAVSQTPKYLVTQMGNDKSIKCEQNLGHDTMYWYKQDSKKFLKIMFSYNNKELIINETVPNRFSPKSPDKAHLNLHINSLELGDSAVYFCASSHRTSGNTGELFFGEGSRLTVL.

This clonotype was counted between two and nine times. The chain carries TRBV20-1 and TRBJ2-3; 10 bases are a match to TRBD2. CDR1 and CDR2 (germline): DFQATT, SNEGSKA (reference sequence). This CDR3 has 16 amino acids. J lost 3 bases, V lost 5 bases, and 11 bases had no gene match. CDR3 residues: CSADPSGRAGTDTQYF. CDR3 sequence (DNA): TGCAGTGCTGATCCAAGCGGGAGGGCCGGGACAGATACGCAGTATTTT.

The chain is built from TRBV20-1 and TRBJ1-2; no clear D. In germline, CDR1 is DFQATT, CDR2 SNEGSKA (reference sequence). There are 13 residues in the CDR3. The V and J ends lost 0 bases and 1 base respectively, with 6 bases between them. CDR3 protein: CSAREAVNYGYTF. The CDR3 DNA is TGCAGTGCTAGAGAGGCGGTTAACTATGGCTACACCTTC.

The J gene is TRBJ1-2, the V gene TRBV28, with D uncertain. Per the germline V gene, CDR1 is MDHEN and CDR2 is SYDVKM. CDR3 length: 12 amino acids. V was clipped by 3 bases and J by 6 bases, with 8 bases between them. The CDR3 bases are TGTGCCAGCAGTTTTGGGGTCCATGGCTACACCTTC. Encoded protein: CASSFGVHGYTF.

CDR3 in amino acids: CSASLAGGILMETQYF. The CDR3 nucleotides are TGCAGTGCTAGTCTAGCGGGGGGGATTTTAATGGAGACCCAGTACTTC. This chain uses TRBV20-1 with TRBJ2-5; TRBD2 agrees at 12 bases. V lost 3 bases and J lost 5; bases outside the gene matches: 10. CDR3 length equals 16 residues. Per the germline V gene, CDR1 is DFQATT and CDR2 is SNEGSKA (reference sequence).

This clonotype was picked up one time. The J gene is TRBJ2-3, the V gene TRBV7-9; D tentatively reads TRBD1 or TRBD2 (5 bases each). The CDR3 consists of 12 residues. The V gene lost 6 bases and the J gene lost 6 bases, with 10 bases spanning the gap. The germline gives CDR1 SEHNR, CDR2 FQNEAQ (reference sequence). The CDR3 DNA reads TGTGCCAGCAGGGGCAGGGAGGATACGCAGTATTTT. Translation gives CASRGREDTQYF.

The rearrangement links TRBV28 to TRBJ2-1; possible D gene TRBD1, 5 bases. There are 16 residues in the CDR3. Trimming stripped 7 bases from V and 2 bases from J, with 18 bases between. Germline-derived CDR1 and CDR2 are MDHEN and SYDVKM. CDR3: CASTARRGYTYNEQFF. CDR3 DNA: TGTGCCAGCACCGCAAGAAGGGGTTATACCTACAATGAGCAGTTCTTC.

A word on this clonotype: The junction departs from the called germline gene at one end, perhaps through a read error. V gene TRBV18 combines with J gene TRBJ2-5, with D unresolved. CDR1 is KGHSH, CDR2 LQKENI, per germline. This CDR3 spans 14 amino acids. CDR3 residues: CASSPRRNQETRYF. The CDR3 coding sequence is TGTGCCAGCTCACCCAGACGGAACCAAGAGACCCGGTACTTC.

This clonotype was observed a single time. The chain combines TRBV27 with TRBJ2-5; tentative D call: TRBD1 (5 bases). Trimming cost V 2 bases and J 11 bases, with 18 bases left between them. The CDR3 runs 14 residues. Germline CDR1 is MNHEY and CDR2 is SMNVEV (reference sequence). The CDR3 DNA is TGTGCCAGCAGTTTAATGACAGCCAACAATGAGCAGTACTTC. It is translated as CASSLMTANNEQYF.

V gene TRBV28 combines with J gene TRBJ1-6; the D is unclear. From germline, CDR1 is MDHEN and CDR2 SYDVKM. The length of the CDR3 is 15 residues. Trimming took off 4 bases at V and 3 bases at J, with 10 bases between the two ends. Written as DNA, the CDR3 is TGTGCCAGCAGTTCCGCCTTCGGCTATAATTCACCCCTCCACTTT. Its translation is CASSSAFGYNSPLHF. Using reference TRBV28 and TRBJ1-6 for the parts outside the CDR3, the full variable domain is DVKVTQSSRYLVKRTGEKVFLECVQDMDHENMFWYRQDPGLGLRLIYFSYDVKMKEKGDIPEGYSVSREKKERFSLILESASTNQTSMYLCASSSAFGYNSPLHFGNGTRLTVT.

This clonotype has more than one count but fewer than ten. V gene TRBV11-2 combines with J gene TRBJ1-2; the match to TRBD1 covers 7 bases. The germline CDR1 and CDR2 sequences are SGHAT and FQNNGV. This CDR3 has 14 residues. V was clipped by 4 bases and J by 9 bases; unmatched bases: 11. CDR3 in DNA: TGTGCCAGCAGCTCGACATACAGGGGTACAAGCTACACCTTC. Encoded protein: CASSSTYRGTSYTF.

The rearrangement joins TRBV20-1 to TRBJ1-2; 11 bases line up with TRBD1. The germline gives CDR1 DFQATT, CDR2 SNEGSKA (reference sequence). The CDR3 sequence is 15 residues long. V was clipped by 0 bases and J by 7 bases; unmatched bases: 7. CDR3 sequence reads: CSARDIGQGARGYTF. CDR3 coding DNA: TGCAGTGCTAGAGATATAGGACAGGGGGCCCGTGGCTACACCTTC.

This clonotype was picked up a small number of times. The rearrangement joins TRBV12-3 or TRBV12-4 to TRBJ2-1; D is uncertain. Trimming stripped 8 bases from V and 6 bases from J, with 23 bases between. This CDR3 spans 16 amino acids. CDR3 DNA sequence: TGTGCCAGCCTCCCTTACCTGTTCTCGACCGGCAATGAGCAGTTCTTC. Encoded protein: CASLPYLFSTGNEQFF.

This clonotype was observed once. The rearrangement uses TRBV5-1 and TRBJ2-1; possible D gene TRBD2, 5 bases. Germline values: CDR1 SGHRS, CDR2 YFSETQ. The CDR3 is 13 residues long. The germline V and J ends were trimmed by 4 bases and 9 bases, with 14 bases remaining between them. The CDR3 here is CASSPLDFCEQFF. For the CDR3, the DNA is TGCGCCAGCAGCCCCTTGGACTTTTGTGAGCAGTTCTTC. Combining the CDR3 with reference TRBV5-1 and TRBJ2-1 gives the whole variable domain KAGVTQTPRYLIKTRGQQVTLSCSPISGHRSVSWYQQTPGQGLQFLFEYFSETQRNKGNFPGRFSGRQFSNSRSEMNVSTLELGDSALYLCASSPLDFCEQFFGPGTRLTVL.

V gene TRBV30 combines with J gene TRBJ2-1; perhaps TRBD2 as D (6 bases). Deletions cut 1 base from V and 4 bases from J, with 17 bases between. The CDR3 loop spans 16 amino acids. Germline V gene sequence: CDR1 GTSNPN, CDR2 SVGIG (reference sequence). The CDR3 DNA sequence: TGTGCCTGGAGTGGTATAGCGGACTTATTTTACAATGAGCAGTTCTTC. It codes for CAWSGIADLFYNEQFF.

Regarding this clonotype: Since the CDR3 does not end with the conserved phenylalanine or tryptophan, this likely comes from a read error. The rearrangement joins TRBV20-1 to TRBJ2-5; 7 bases fit TRBD2. Germline V gene sequence: CDR1 DFQATT, CDR2 SNEGSKA (reference sequence). This CDR3 is 14 amino acids long. The junction had 9 bases not matched to a gene; V was cut back by 6 bases and J by 2 bases. CDR3 DNA sequence: TGCAGTGCCCAGGCGGGAGCGGTGCAAGAGACCCAGTACTTA. Its protein is CSAQAGAVQETQYL.

The V call is TRBV4-3, the J call TRBJ2-4, with D perhaps TRBD2 (5 bases). The J call may be mistaken, given a closer DNA end match to TRBJ2-7. The CDR3 has 12 amino acids. The V gene's germline CDR1 is LGHNA and CDR2 YSLEER. The CDR3 nucleotides are TGCGCCAGCAGCTTGGAGGCGGTCGAGCAGTACTTC. This gives the protein CASSLEAVEQYF.

This clonotype was counted ten times or more. V gene TRBV21-1 combines with J gene TRBJ2-7; the table assigns TRBD2, which was not confirmed against the DNA. TRBV21-1 is given as a pseudogene. CDR3 size: 17 residues. For the CDR3, the DNA is TGTGCCAGCAGGCCGACTAGCGGGGGGTACGGAGTGTACGAGCAGTACTTC. Translation: CASRPTSGGYGVYEQYF.

This chain uses TRBV6-2 or TRBV6-3 with TRBJ2-6, with D uncertain. The V gene lost 2 bases and the J gene lost 2 bases, with 19 bases spanning the gap. The CDR3 spans 19 residues. Germline V gives CDR1 MNHEY, CDR2 SVGEGT. The CDR3 DNA reads as TGTGCCAGCAGTTACGTAACCCCTGGCAGGCAAGCTGGGGCCAACGTCCTGACTTTC. Its translation is CASSYVTPGRQAGANVLTF.

This clonotype showed up just a few times. One base away lies a much larger clone, so this may be a sequencing read error. The chain recombines TRBV12-3 or TRBV12-4 with TRBJ2-1; 11 bases agree with TRBD1. The CDR3 extends over 14 amino acids. The trim removed 5 bases at V and 6 bases at J, leaving 3 bases unmatched. The CDR3 region has the DNA TGTGCCAGCAGTACCGGGACAGGGGGCAATGAGCAGTTCTTC. Amino acid sequence: CASSTGTGGNEQFF.